A selection of T cell receptor beta chains follows, all from one sample in a study of cytomegalovirus exposure and HLA in healthy donors. Here immunoSEQ multiplex PCR was the method, and the copy in TCRdb shows in-frame clones only, minus some. The sample contains about 100,000 clones, approximately 80% of which appear only once. The sequencing sample was made of PBMCs. These receptor sequences come from a woman between 18 and 30 years old in good health and CMV-seronegative. CDR3s include the opening cysteine and the closing phenylalanine or tryptophan. The order of the fields is CDR3 protein, CDR3 DNA, clone size, V gene, D gene, J gene. The D gene is left open where the match is weak. Expanded clones are given a class, and other clones once, few, many or no size at all.

CASSLAKGTGKETQYF,TGCGCCAGCAGCTTGGCCAAAGGGACAGGGAAAGAGACCCAGTACTTC,.,TRBV5-1,TRBD1,TRBJ2-5
CAIRTENSNEQYF,TGTGCCATCAGGACAGAGAATTCTAACGAGCAGTACTTC,.,TRBV10-3,.,TRBJ2-7
CAISESDRGYSNTEAFF,TGTGCCATCAGTGAGTCCGACAGGGGGTACAGTAACACTGAAGCTTTCTTT,.,TRBV10-3,TRBD1,TRBJ1-1
CASSLTGGAQETQYF,TGTGCCAGCAGCTTGACAGGGGGGGCACAAGAGACCCAGTACTTC,once,TRBV7-3,TRBD1,TRBJ2-5
CASSVGGLAGAIYNEQFF,TGTGCCAGCAGCGTAGGGGGACTAGCGGGAGCGATTTACAATGAGCAGTTCTTC,.,TRBV9,TRBD2,TRBJ2-1
CASSVAQLAGADTGELFF,TGTGCCAGCAGCGTAGCCCAACTAGCGGGGGCAGACACCGGGGAGCTGTTTTTT,.,TRBV9,TRBD2,TRBJ2-2
CASSGRGGEQYF,TGTGCCAGCAGCGGGAGGGGCGGCGAGCAGTACTTC,.,TRBV7-3,TRBD2,TRBJ2-7
CASSRTGDPYSNQPQHF,TGTGCCAGCAGCCGGACAGGGGACCCTTATAGCAATCAGCCCCAGCATTTT,few,TRBV2,TRBD1,TRBJ1-5
CASSLGLVGAKNIQYF,TGTGCCAGCAGCTTGGGACTCGTCGGGGCCAAAAACATTCAGTACTTC,.,TRBV7-8,.,TRBJ2-4
CASSEETPGQGTHEQFF,TGTGCCAGCAGCGAAGAAACACCGGGACAGGGCACCCATGAGCAGTTCTTC,.,TRBV6-4,TRBD1,TRBJ2-1
CASSPRKAYRDYSYEQYF,TGTGCCAGCAGCCCTAGAAAAGCTTACCGGGACTACTCCTACGAGCAGTACTTC,once,TRBV11-2,TRBD2,TRBJ2-7
CAWSGGRDRTTKSSGNTIYF,TGTGCCTGGAGTGGGGGCCGGGACAGGACTACGAAGAGCTCTGGAAACACCATATATTTT,.,TRBV30,TRBD1,TRBJ1-3
CASSLGGDSHNEQFF,TGCGCCAGCAGCCTGGGGGGGGACAGCCATAATGAGCAGTTCTTC,.,TRBV5-1,.,TRBJ2-1
CASSPRGRSYEQYF,TGTGCCAGCAGCCCCAGGGGGCGATCCTACGAGCAGTACTTC,.,TRBV7-9,TRBD1,TRBJ2-7
CASGRTGYEQYF,TGTGCCAGCGGCCGGACAGGCTACGAGCAGTACTTC,.,TRBV6-1,TRBD1,TRBJ2-7
CAWSVPDWSGKRNTEAFF,TGTGCCTGGAGTGTACCAGATTGGTCGGGTAAGAGGAACACTGAAGCTTTCTTT,.,TRBV30,.,TRBJ1-1
CASSFWQEGPGKAFF,TGTGCCAGCAGTTTCTGGCAGGAGGGGCCGGGAAAAGCTTTCTTT,.,TRBV28,.,TRBJ1-1
CASSPSGGRSAEQFF,TGTGCCAGCAGCCCCAGCGGGGGCAGATCTGCTGAGCAGTTCTTC,.,TRBV7-2,TRBD2,TRBJ2-1
CASSPNVGNEQFF,TGTGCCAGCAGCCCCAACGTCGGGAATGAGCAGTTCTTC,.,TRBV7-3,.,TRBJ2-1
CASSLAGETDTQYF,TGTGCCAGCAGTTTAGCGGGGGAGACAGATACGCAGTATTTT,few,TRBV6-4,TRBD2,TRBJ2-3
CASSLRPSTDTQYF,TGTGCCAGCAGCTTAAGGCCAAGCACAGATACGCAGTATTTT,.,TRBV7-3,.,TRBJ2-3
CASSRGGVVSYEQYF,TGTGCCAGCAGTCGGGGGGGTGTGGTTTCCTACGAGCAGTACTTC,.,TRBV28,TRBD2,TRBJ2-7
CASSRGLNTDTQYF,TGTGCCAGCAGCAGAGGACTGAACACAGATACGCAGTATTTT,.,TRBV11-2,.,TRBJ2-3
CASSSPSTGSYEQYF,TGTGCCAGCAGCTCCCCCTCGACAGGCTCCTACGAGCAGTACTTC,.,TRBV11-2,.,TRBJ2-7
CASSEGDFAGYGYTF,TGTGCCAGCAGTGAAGGGGACTTTGCGGGGTATGGCTACACCTTC,few,TRBV6-1,.,TRBJ1-2
CASSLGRGGVNNEQFF,TGTGCCAGCAGCCTAGGTCGGGGGGGCGTTAACAATGAGCAGTTCTTC,.,TRBV9,TRBD2,TRBJ2-1
CASSLWAANTQYF,TGTGCCAGCAGCCTGTGGGCAGCTAATACGCAGTATTTT,.,TRBV5-5,.,TRBJ2-3
CASYRSRNSPLHF,TGTGCCAGCTACAGGAGTCGGAATTCACCCCTCCACTTT,.,TRBV6-5,.,TRBJ1-6
CASSYSKASGLGGYTF,TGTGCCAGCAGTTACTCGAAGGCCTCAGGGCTGGGTGGCTACACCTTC,.,TRBV6-5,.,TRBJ1-2
CASSRLAGSLYEQYF,TGTGCCAGCAGCCGACTAGCGGGGAGCCTCTACGAGCAGTACTTC,.,TRBV7-6,TRBD2,TRBJ2-7
CASKVLATDPYEQYF,TGTGCCAGCAAGGTCCTAGCGACAGATCCCTACGAGCAGTACTTC,.,TRBV5-5,.,TRBJ2-7
CASSPRQGLINQPQHF,TGTGCCAGTAGTCCCCGACAGGGATTGATCAATCAGCCCCAGCATTTT,.,TRBV19,TRBD1,TRBJ1-5
CASSSTDRGRGGYTF,TGTGCCAGCAGCTCGACGGACAGGGGGCGCGGAGGCTACACCTTC,.,TRBV7-2,TRBD1,TRBJ1-2
CASSLVRGAETQYF,TGTGCCAGCAGCTTGGTGCGGGGGGCAGAGACCCAGTACTTC,.,TRBV5-4,TRBD2,TRBJ2-5
CASSLVTSGINEQFF,TGTGCCAGCAGCTTGGTGACTAGCGGGATAAATGAGCAGTTCTTC,.,TRBV5-5,TRBD2,TRBJ2-1
CASSEWDKLSPQHF,TGTGCCAGCAGTGAGTGGGACAAACTCTCACCCCAGCATTTT,.,TRBV6-1,.,TRBJ1-5
CASRGQGRNTIYF,TGTGCCAGTAGGGGACAGGGTCGAAACACCATATATTTT,few,TRBV19,TRBD1,TRBJ1-3
CSVVCRDRGNTGELFF,TGCAGCGTTGTTTGCCGGGACAGGGGGAACACCGGGGAGCTGTTTTTT,once,TRBV29-1,TRBD1,TRBJ2-2
CASSLSTGHNSPLHF,TGTGCCAGCAGTCTTTCGACAGGCCACAATTCACCCCTCCACTTT,.,TRBV6-5,.,TRBJ1-6
CASSYPGYRAEQYF,TGTGCCAGCAGCTATCCGGGATACAGGGCTGAGCAGTACTTC,.,TRBV7-9,.,TRBJ2-7
CASSSDTNYGYTF,TGTGCCAGCAGCAGTGACACCAACTATGGCTACACCTTC,.,TRBV6-5,.,TRBJ1-2
CASSQLSYATNEKLFF,TGCGCCAGCAGCCAACTATCCTATGCAACTAATGAAAAACTGTTTTTT,once,TRBV4-3,.,TRBJ1-4
CASSWGTGSGGETQYF,TGCGCCAGCAGCTGGGGGACAGGGTCGGGAGGAGAGACCCAGTACTTC,.,TRBV5-1,TRBD1,TRBJ2-5
CASSFGGDEQFF,TGCGCCAGCAGCTTTGGGGGCGATGAGCAGTTCTTC,.,TRBV5-1,.,TRBJ2-1
CASSTRTGLGQPQHF,TGTGCCAGCAGTACACGGACAGGGCTCGGTCAGCCCCAGCATTTT,.,TRBV28,TRBD1,TRBJ1-5
CASSQGFGGSVVNEQFF,TGCGCCAGCAGCCAAGGTTTTGGCGGGAGCGTGGTCAATGAGCAGTTCTTC,few,TRBV4-3,TRBD2,TRBJ2-1
CASRQRGVTDTQYF,TGTGCCAGTAGACAGCGGGGGGTAACAGATACGCAGTATTTT,.,TRBV19,TRBD2,TRBJ2-3
CASSLRTGREQYF,TGTGCCAGCAGCTTAAGGACAGGGAGGGAGCAGTACTTC,.,TRBV7-7,TRBD1,TRBJ2-7
CASARTGSNQPQHF,TGTGCCAGCGCCAGGACAGGTAGCAATCAGCCCCAGCATTTT,.,TRBV19,TRBD1,TRBJ1-5
CASEGKSYGYTF,TGTGCCAGTGAGGGAAAGAGCTATGGCTACACCTTC,.,TRBV19,.,TRBJ1-2
CASSQTTGETYNEQFF,TGTGCCAGCAGCCAAACCACAGGGGAGACCTACAATGAGCAGTTCTTC,.,TRBV7-3,TRBD1,TRBJ2-1
CASSLDRVGETQYF,TGTGCCAGCAGCTTAGACAGGGTCGGCGAGACCCAGTACTTC,.,TRBV7-2,.,TRBJ2-5
CASHRGGVNTEAFF,TGTGCCAGCCACAGGGGGGGCGTGAACACTGAAGCTTTCTTT,.,TRBV7-9,TRBD1,TRBJ1-1
CASRLNVRQTKRYSNQPQHF,TGTGCAAGTCGCTTAAATGTGAGACAGACAAAAAGGTATAGCAATCAGCCCCAGCATTTT,.,TRBV12-2,.,TRBJ1-5
CASSSTMQGVNYGYTF,TGTGCCAGCAGCTCGACCATGCAGGGGGTTAACTATGGCTACACCTTC,.,TRBV7-9,TRBD1,TRBJ1-2
CASSFVGQANYGYTF,TGTGCCAGCAGCTTTGTGGGCCAAGCTAACTATGGCTACACCTTC,few,TRBV7-8,.,TRBJ1-2
CASSPGDNNEQFF,TGTGCCAGCAGCCCGGGAGACAACAATGAGCAGTTCTTC,.,TRBV28,.,TRBJ2-1
CASAPAGGHSFPYEQYF,TGTGCCTCGGCCCCGGCAGGGGGCCACTCCTTTCCCTACGAGCAGTACTTC,.,TRBV19,TRBD1,TRBJ2-7
CASSRQGGSGNTIYF,TGTGCCAGTAGTCGACAGGGAGGCTCTGGAAACACCATATATTTT,.,TRBV19,TRBD1,TRBJ1-3
CATSSRQEGGSGANVLTF,TGTGCCACCAGCAGTCGACAGGAAGGGGGCTCTGGGGCCAACGTCCTGACTTTC,few,TRBV15,.,TRBJ2-6